These 21 T cell receptor beta chains came from one sample sequenced in a study of CD8 T cells in ankylosing spondylitis. TCRdb re-derived calls from the 5' RACE reads in MiXCR, one entry per CDR3 protein. The profile shows under 200,000 distinct CDR3 sequences, around 9.6% of them singletons. The sequenced sample consisted of blood, either unsorted or a sorted T cell fraction (not recorded which). These receptor sequences come from a female donor with ankylosing spondylitis or in good health (not recorded which).

This clonotype was recorded at least ten times. The rearrangement uses TRBV4-2 and TRBJ1-3, with 9 positions matching TRBD1. The germline V gene has CDR1 LGHNA and CDR2 YNFKEQ. The J segment lost 4 bases and the V segment lost 5 bases, leaving 6 bases of the junction unmatched. This CDR3 is built from 15 residues. CDR3 region: CASSVYRGPGNTIYF. The DNA for the CDR3 is TGTGCCAGCAGCGTCTACAGGGGGCCCGGAAACACCATATATTTT.

In this sample, this clonotype turned up a few times. The chain is built from TRBV6-5 and TRBJ1-1; D perhaps matches TRBD1 (5 bases). Germline V gene data show CDR1 as MNHEY and CDR2 as SVGAGI. V was pared by 0 bases and J by 1 base, with 12 bases between. The CDR3 contains 16 residues. The CDR3 loop reads CASSYSRDDPNTEAFF. The CDR3 coding sequence is TGTGCCAGCAGTTACTCGAGGGACGACCCGAACACTGAAGCTTTCTTT.

V gene TRBV7-9 combines with J gene TRBJ2-1; 10 positions match TRBD2. Germline-derived CDR1 and CDR2 are SEHNR and FQNEAQ (reference sequence). V lost 7 bases, J lost 8 bases, and 5 bases stayed unmatched. The CDR3 length is 13 residues. The CDR3 nucleotides are TGTGCCAGCACCATCCTAGCGGGAGATGAGCAGTTCTTC. Its translation: CASTILAGDEQFF.

The J gene is TRBJ1-4, the V gene TRBV7-9, with 8 bases identical to TRBD1. There are 16 residues in the CDR3. V lost 8 bases, J lost 3 bases, and 11 bases stayed unmatched. In germline, CDR1 is SEHNR, CDR2 FQNEAQ (reference sequence). CDR3 coding DNA: TGTGCCAGCTCCTTCCAGGGGGCCGATTCTAATGAAAAACTGTTTTTT. This gives the protein CASSFQGADSNEKLFF.

This clonotype occurred many times. This chain joins TRBV12-3 or TRBV12-4 and TRBJ2-3; unclear D gene. V was trimmed by 8 bases and J by 0 bases, leaving 9 bases between them. The length of the CDR3 is 13 residues. The CDR3 DNA follows: TGTGCCAGCGGGTGGGTTAGCACAGATACGCAGTATTTT. It codes for CASGWVSTDTQYF.

This clonotype was recorded at least ten times. This chain links TRBV5-6 with TRBJ2-1; no clear D gene. Trimming took 6 bases from V and 12 from J, leaving 16 bases between them. Germline assignment: CDR1 SGHDT and CDR2 YYEEEE. The CDR3 is 12 amino acids. The CDR3 nucleotides are TGTGCCAGCACCCGACCTTTGGGATTGCAGTTCTTC. Amino acid sequence: CASTRPLGLQFF.

This chain links TRBV6-2 or TRBV6-3 with TRBJ2-5; TRBD2 might be the D (6 bases). The V end lost 2 bases, the J end lost 5 bases, and 12 bases lay between the germline ends. This CDR3 comprises 14 residues. Germline V gene data show CDR1 as MNHEY and CDR2 as SVGEGT. CDR3 residues: CASSYLGGMETQYF. CDR3 DNA: TGTGCCAGCAGTTACCTGGGGGGTATGGAGACCCAGTACTTC.

This clonotype was observed many times. The rearrangement joins TRBV5-1 to TRBJ1-5; 8 bases are a match to TRBD1. Germline assignment: CDR1 SGHRS and CDR2 YFSETQ. The CDR3 spans 13 residues. With 4 bases clipped from V and 8 bases from J, the junction kept 5 bases outside the gene matches. CDR3 sequence reads: CASSGDRGEPQHF. CDR3 coding DNA: TGCGCCAGCAGCGGAGACAGGGGAGAGCCCCAGCATTTT.

The chain combines TRBV4-2 with TRBJ2-7, with D unclear. The CDR3 totals 18 residues. CDR1 and CDR2 (germline): LGHNA, YNFKEQ. V lost 0 bases to trimming and J lost 3 bases, with 21 bases between them. This CDR3 reads CASSQDLYSTGLIYEQYF. The CDR3 DNA reads TGTGCCAGCAGCCAAGATTTATACAGCACCGGGTTGATCTACGAGCAGTACTTC.

J is TRBJ2-1 and V is TRBV3-1; a weak D match, TRBD2 (6 bases). CDR1 is LGHDT, CDR2 YNNKEL, per germline (reference sequence). The CDR3 length is 15 residues. V lost 0 bases to trimming and J lost 15 bases, with 21 bases between them. This chain's CDR3 is CASSQETNGRTDTFF. The CDR3 DNA reads TGTGCCAGCAGCCAAGAAACGAACGGGAGAACAGATACGTTCTTC.

The chain employs TRBV7-9 and TRBJ1-3; TRBD1 aligns across 7 bases. Germline values: CDR1 SEHNR, CDR2 FQNEAQ (reference sequence). This CDR3 is 15 amino acids long. Unmatched junction bases numbered 7, after V lost 4 bases and J lost 4 bases. In DNA, the CDR3 is TGTGCCAGCAGCTCCGACAGGGAGGTCGGAAACACCATATATTTT. Amino acid sequence: CASSSDREVGNTIYF.

This clonotype came up a few times. The rearrangement joins TRBV12-3 or TRBV12-4 to TRBJ2-7; weak D call: TRBD1 (5 bases). The CDR3 sequence is 14 residues long. V lost 6 bases and J 2 bases, leaving 14 bases between the germline ends. The CDR3 nucleotides read TGTGCCAGCAGCTCCGGGTGGGGCCCCTACGAGCAGTACTTC. Its translation: CASSSGWGPYEQYF.

The V and J genes are TRBV11-2 and TRBJ2-7; D is uncertain. The V end lost 1 base, the J end lost 3 bases, and 13 bases lay between the germline ends. This CDR3 spans 15 amino acids. Germline V gene lookup returns CDR1 SGHAT and CDR2 FQNNGV. The CDR3 loop reads CASSLGGRSRYEQYF. The CDR3 DNA reads as TGTGCCAGCAGCTTAGGAGGCAGATCCCGCTACGAGCAGTACTTC.

A few counts support this clonotype. The CDR3 nucleotides are TGTGCCAGCAGTTACTTTGCCCAGACAATAGTGAACACTGAAGCTTTCTTT. Translated, it gives CASSYFAQTIVNTEAFF. J is TRBJ1-1 and V is TRBV6-5; D is undetermined. Trimming shortened V by 1 base and J by 0 bases, and 15 bases separated the two germline ends. CDR1 and CDR2 from the germline V gene are MNHEY and SVGAGI. The CDR3 has 17 residues.

This clonotype has just a few counts. The J gene is TRBJ2-7, the V gene TRBV30; D may be TRBD2 (5 bases). From germline, CDR1 is GTSNPN and CDR2 SVGIG (reference sequence). The CDR3 covers 12 residues. Trimming took off 3 bases at V and 3 bases at J, with 9 bases between the two ends. CDR3: CAWRIRDYEQYF. The CDR3 DNA is TGTGCCTGGAGGATCCGGGACTACGAGCAGTACTTC. Supplemented by reference TRBV30 and TRBJ2-7, the full variable domain reads SQTIHQWPATLVQPVGSPLSLECTVEGTSNPNLYWYRQAAGRGLQLLFYSVGIGQISSEVPQNLSASRPQDRQFILSSKKLLLSDSGFYLCAWRIRDYEQYFGPGTRLTVT.

V is TRBV10-3 and J is TRBJ1-1; D is possibly TRBD1 (5 bases). Germline V gene lookup returns CDR1 ENHRY and CDR2 SYGVKD. This CDR3 has 15 amino acids. Trimming shortened V by 10 bases and J by 4 bases, and 22 bases separated the two germline ends. CDR3: CATRGELQEATEAFF. Written as DNA, the CDR3 is TGTGCCACCCGGGGAGAACTACAGGAGGCCACTGAAGCTTTCTTT.

The rearrangement uses TRBV7-6 and TRBJ1-1, with D perhaps matching TRBD1 (6 bases). Germline V gene data show CDR1 as SGHVS and CDR2 as FNYEAQ. The CDR3 totals 14 residues. The V gene lost 4 bases and the J gene lost 7 bases, with 16 bases spanning the gap. The CDR3 sequence: CASSSRGGGDEAFF. The CDR3 DNA reads TGTGCCAGCAGCTCCAGGGGCGGTGGCGATGAAGCTTTCTTT. Combining the CDR3 with reference TRBV7-6 and TRBJ1-1 gives the whole variable domain GAGVSQSPRYKVTKRGQDVALRCDPISGHVSLYWYRQALGQGPEFLTYFNYEAQQDKSGLPNDRFSAERPEGSISTLTIQRTEQRDSAMYRCASSSRGGGDEAFFGQGTRLTVV.

Ten or more counts support this clonotype. The chain is built from TRBV7-9 and TRBJ2-7; D gene unclear. Germline CDR1 reads SEHNR; CDR2 reads FQNEAQ (reference sequence). V was clipped by 8 bases and J by 7 bases, with 12 bases between them. This CDR3 has 11 residues. The chain's CDR3 is CASGEETEQYF. CDR3 DNA sequence: TGTGCCAGCGGCGAGGAGACGGAGCAGTACTTC.

The rearrangement joins TRBV19 to TRBJ1-1; TRBD1 might be the D (5 bases). This CDR3 comprises 17 residues. V gave up 5 bases and J gave up 5 bases, with 24 bases separating them. Germline lookup yields CDR1 LNHDA and CDR2 SQIVND (reference sequence). This chain's CDR3 is CASSPRREGPRRTEAFF. In DNA form, the CDR3 reads TGTGCCAGTAGTCCTCGGAGAGAGGGGCCCCGGCGGACTGAAGCTTTCTTT.

This clonotype was picked up many times. V and J are TRBV12-3 or TRBV12-4 and TRBJ2-5; 9 bases map to TRBD1. The CDR3 has 14 residues. V lost 6 bases, J lost 5 bases, and 7 bases stayed unmatched. CDR3 in amino acids: CASSPDRGAETQYF. CDR3 bases: TGTGCCAGCAGCCCTGACAGGGGGGCTGAGACCCAGTACTTC.

This clonotype turned up a few times. The chain carries TRBV6-1 and TRBJ2-1, with 8 bases that match TRBD2. The CDR3 runs to 15 residues. Germline lookup yields CDR1 MNHNS and CDR2 SASEGT. Trimming at V came to 4 bases and at J to 3 bases, leaving 5 bases not matched to a gene. CDR3: CASSAPSGSYNEQFF. The CDR3 DNA is TGTGCCAGCAGTGCACCGAGCGGGAGCTACAATGAGCAGTTCTTC.